These 9 T cell receptor beta chains share one sample of origin, sequenced in a study of identical twins' blood T cells. Using its own MiXCR run on the 5' RACE reads, TCRdb lists one record per CDR3 protein. The repertoire includes roughly 340,000 distinct CDR3 sequences, more than 25% of them detected once, and roughly 5.5% sits in the top ten. Material for sequencing was PBMCs. The receptor source for this set is a woman aged 18-55 years in good health.

This sequence joins TRBV20-1 and TRBJ2-5; D gene unclear. CDR3 length: 13 residues. CDR1 and CDR2 from the germline V gene are DFQATT and SNEGSKA (reference sequence). Trimming took 5 bases from V and 2 from J, leaving 12 bases between them. The CDR3 sequence: CSAVRSTQETQYF. The CDR3 coding sequence is TGCAGTGCTGTCAGGAGTACTCAAGAGACCCAGTACTTC.

V and J are TRBV6-6 and TRBJ2-1; D gene uncertain. Trimming left V 4 bases short and J 7 bases short, with 20 bases between. This CDR3 spans 16 amino acids. CDR1 MNHNY and CDR2 SVGAGI come from the germline V gene (reference sequence). Written as DNA, the CDR3 is TGTGCCAGCAGTTCCGATATAGAGGACCACGGGAATGAGCAGTTCTTC. Translated: CASSSDIEDHGNEQFF.

This clonotype has more than one count but fewer than ten. This chain uses TRBV7-9 with TRBJ2-1, with 9 bases lining up with TRBD2. This CDR3 comprises 15 residues. Germline V gene data show CDR1 as SEHNR and CDR2 as FQNEAQ (reference sequence). J lost 7 bases, V lost 3 bases, and 7 bases had no gene match. CDR3 protein: CASSFAGLASNEQFF. The CDR3 bases are TGTGCCAGCAGCTTCGCAGGACTAGCGTCGAATGAGCAGTTCTTC.

This clonotype was seen more than once but under ten times. The CDR3 protein is CSTTGFGTEAFF. CDR3 coding DNA: TGCAGCACCACAGGGTTTGGGACTGAAGCTTTCTTT. The V gene is TRBV29-1, the J gene TRBJ1-1; D might be TRBD1 (6 bases). The CDR3 sequence is 12 residues long. Trimming took off 8 bases at V and 5 bases at J, with 15 bases between the two ends. CDR1 and CDR2 (germline): SQVTM, ANQGSEA.

V usage is TRBV20-1 and J usage is TRBJ2-1, with 11 nucleotides matching TRBD2. CDR1 is DFQATT and CDR2 is SNEGSKA in the germline V gene (reference sequence). This CDR3 is 15 amino acids long. The V and J ends lost 5 bases and 2 bases, in that order; junction bases with no gene match: 5. The CDR3 sequence: CSAAIAGGPYNEQFF. DNA for the CDR3: TGCAGTGCTGCGATAGCGGGAGGGCCCTACAATGAGCAGTTCTTC.

J is TRBJ2-3 and V is TRBV6-6; 7 bases are a match to TRBD1. V shed 10 bases and J 3 bases; nucleotides not matched to a gene: 13. CDR1 is MNHNY and CDR2 is SVGAGI in the germline V gene (reference sequence). CDR3 length equals 15 residues. As DNA, the CDR3 is TGTGCCATAAAGGGGGCCCACCAGAGTACAGATACGCAGTATTTT. Translating it yields CAIKGAHQSTDTQYF.

This sequence joins TRBV5-1 and TRBJ1-1; D remains unclear. Germline V gene sequence: CDR1 SGHRS, CDR2 YFSETQ. Trimming removed 2 bases from V and 0 bases from J, with 17 bases in between. There are 17 residues in the CDR3. CDR3: CASSFYTGSIMNTEAFF. In DNA form, the CDR3 reads TGCGCCAGCAGCTTCTACACTGGAAGTATAATGAACACTGAAGCTTTCTTT.

The rearrangement joins TRBV29-1 to TRBJ2-1; 9 bases are shared with TRBD2. Unmatched junction bases numbered 11, after V lost 7 bases and J lost 7 bases. The CDR3 sequence is 14 residues long. Per germline, CDR1 SQVTM and CDR2 ANQGSEA. The CDR3 sequence: CSAAGLATKNEQFF. Here the CDR3 DNA reads TGCAGCGCAGCGGGACTAGCAACTAAAAATGAGCAGTTCTTC.

The chain combines TRBV19 with TRBJ2-1; D tentatively reads TRBD1 or TRBD2 (7 bases each). Trimming pared 3 bases from V and 7 bases from J, leaving 13 bases between. The length of the CDR3 is 14 residues. CDR1 LNHDA and CDR2 SQIVND come from the germline V gene (reference sequence). DNA for the CDR3: TGTGCCAGTAGTATGGGAGGGGGCGTGAATGAGCAGTTCTTC. Translation: CASSMGGGVNEQFF.